The present T cell receptor beta chain was sequenced within a study of tumor and adjacent non-tumor tissue in lung cancer. The study, taken as a whole, reports: Tumor tissue had significantly higher TCR diversity than normal lung.

This sample's RNA came from whole unsorted tissue. This clonotype came up many times. No antigen is known for it. A modified ARM-PCR protocol with three rounds of nested PCR amplified TCRbeta. TCRdb ran MiXCR on the multiplex PCR reads and lists one entry per CDR3 protein. Of 110,000 or so distinct CDR3 sequences listed, approximately 82% are singletons. The sample taken for sequencing was lung tumor tissue. This receptor was obtained from a woman between 55 and 75 years old with non-small cell lung cancer.

DNA of the CDR3: TGTGCCAGCAGTGGACCTGGGGCGGGGACCTACGAGCAGTACTTC. Translated, it gives CASSGPGAGTYEQYF. This chain links TRBV6-5 with TRBJ2-7, with TRBD2 as a possible D gene (6 bases). The CDR3 spans 15 residues. Trimming removed 5 bases at V and 2 bases at J, with 16 bases between. Germline values: CDR1 MNHEY, CDR2 SVGAGI.